Below, one TCR beta chain is given with its context. This CDR3 has 12 amino acids. V shed 10 bases and J shed 5 bases, with 15 bases lying between them. Germline values: CDR1 SGHNT, CDR2 YENEEA. This specimen comes from a study of T cell responses to AZD1222 COVID-19 vaccine. Generated by immunoSEQ multiplex PCR, the TCRdb table keeps only in-frame clones and is missing some. In the table there are 150,000 to 180,000 clones, 90% of which are singletons. The V call is TRBV11-3, the J call TRBJ2-7, with D unclear. This receptor was obtained from an adult in good health. This specimen consisted of peripheral blood, obtained on day 0 of AZD1222 vaccination. The CDR3 region is CATSALCHEQYF. The CDR3 region has the DNA TGTGCCACCTCCGCCCTTTGTCACGAGCAGTACTTC. The complete variable domain, with remaining parts taken from reference TRBV11-3 and TRBJ2-7, reads EAGVVQSPRYKIIEKKQPVAFWCNPISGHNTLYWYLQNLGQGPELLIRYENEEAVDDSQLPKDRFSAERLKGVDSTLKIQPAELGDSAVYLCATSALCHEQYFGPGTRLTVT.